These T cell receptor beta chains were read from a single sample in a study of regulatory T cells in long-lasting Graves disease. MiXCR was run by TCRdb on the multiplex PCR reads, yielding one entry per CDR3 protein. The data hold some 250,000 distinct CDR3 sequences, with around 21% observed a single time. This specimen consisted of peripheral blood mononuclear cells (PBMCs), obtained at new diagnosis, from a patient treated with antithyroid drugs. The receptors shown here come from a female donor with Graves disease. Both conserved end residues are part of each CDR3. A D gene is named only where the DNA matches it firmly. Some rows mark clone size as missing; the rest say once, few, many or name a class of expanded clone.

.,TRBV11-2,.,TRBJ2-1,CASSLGRSYEQFF,TGTGCCAGCAGCTTAGGGAGGTCCTACGAGCAGTTCTTC
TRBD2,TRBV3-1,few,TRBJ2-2,CASSQGWAGGSNTGELFF,TGTGCCAGCAGCCAAGGATGGGCGGGAGGTTCGAACACCGGGGAGCTGTTTTTT
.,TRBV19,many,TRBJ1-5,CASGVFNQPQHF,TGTGCCAGTGGGGTGTTCAATCAGCCCCAGCATTTT
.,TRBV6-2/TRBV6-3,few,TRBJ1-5,CASSEGGGGFNQPQHF,TGTGCCAGCAGTGAAGGTGGGGGGGGGTTTAATCAGCCCCAGCATTTT
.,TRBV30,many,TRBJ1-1,CASGRGGLLNTEAFF,TGTGCCTCCGGGAGGGGCGGCCTCCTGAACACTGAAGCTTTCTTT
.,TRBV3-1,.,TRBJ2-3,CASSQQLADTDTQYF,TGTGCCAGCAGCCAACAACTAGCCGACACAGATACGCAGTATTTT
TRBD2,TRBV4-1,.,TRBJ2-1,CASSQDWRLAGVNEQFF,TGCGCCAGCAGCCAAGATTGGCGGCTAGCGGGAGTTAATGAGCAGTTCTTC
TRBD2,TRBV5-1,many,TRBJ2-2,CASRQTSGNTGELFF,TGCGCCAGCCGACAGACTAGCGGGAACACCGGGGAGCTGTTTTTT
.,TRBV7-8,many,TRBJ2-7,CASSLEGQPDEQYF,TGTGCCAGCAGCTTAGAAGGACAGCCGGACGAGCAGTACTTC
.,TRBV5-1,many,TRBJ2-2,CASGVYNTGELFF,TGCGCCAGCGGGGTCTATAACACCGGGGAGCTGTTTTTT
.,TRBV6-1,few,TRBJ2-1,CASSERRGSSFLDEQFF,TGTGCCAGCAGTGAACGGCGGGGTTCGTCATTTTTGGATGAGCAGTTCTTC
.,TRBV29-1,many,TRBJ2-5,CSVRPPETQYF,TGCAGCGTCCGGCCCCCGGAGACCCAGTACTTC
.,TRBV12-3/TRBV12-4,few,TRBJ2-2,CASSPWGGLGTGELFF,TGTGCCAGCAGCCCTTGGGGGGGCTTGGGCACCGGGGAGCTGTTTTTT
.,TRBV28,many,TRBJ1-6,CASSLWNLKENSPLHF,TGTGCCAGCAGTTTATGGAATTTAAAGGAGAATTCACCCCTCCACTTT
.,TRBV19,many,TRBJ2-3,CASSIGSTDTQYF,TGTGCCAGTAGTATTGGCAGCACAGATACGCAGTATTTT
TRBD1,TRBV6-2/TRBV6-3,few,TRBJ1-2,CASSRAGQGVGGYTF,TGTGCCAGCAGCCGAGCGGGACAGGGGGTCGGTGGCTACACCTTC
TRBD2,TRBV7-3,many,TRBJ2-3,CASSLRGRGDTQYF,TGTGCCAGCAGCTTAAGGGGGAGGGGAGATACGCAGTATTTT
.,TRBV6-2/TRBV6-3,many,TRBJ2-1,CASTKRARDSRNEQFF,TGTGCCAGCACCAAACGGGCCCGGGACTCTCGCAATGAGCAGTTCTTC
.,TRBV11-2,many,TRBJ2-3,CASSNRQIRRDTQYF,TGTGCCAGCAGCAATCGACAGATTCGTAGGGATACGCAGTATTTT
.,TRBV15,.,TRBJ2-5,CATSRGTVLKTQYF,TGTGCCACCAGCAGAGGTACTGTCCTAAAGACCCAGTACTTC
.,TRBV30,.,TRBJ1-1,CAWSNPGPDAKEAFF,TGTGCCTGGAGCAACCCGGGACCAGACGCTAAAGAAGCTTTCTTT
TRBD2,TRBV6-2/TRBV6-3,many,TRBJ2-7,CASSYSKAGGFPYEQYF,TGTGCCAGCAGTTACTCGAAGGCGGGAGGATTCCCCTACGAGCAGTACTTC
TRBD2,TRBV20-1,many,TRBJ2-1,CSARDYTNSAGSYNEQFF,TGCAGTGCTAGAGACTACACCAATTCAGCGGGATCTTACAATGAGCAGTTCTTC
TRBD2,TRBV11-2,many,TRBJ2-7,CASRHPSGSSYEQYF,TGTGCCAGCAGACATCCTAGCGGGAGCTCCTACGAGCAGTACTTC
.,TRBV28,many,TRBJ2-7,CASSSPPREDEQYF,TGTGCCAGCAGTTCCCCTCCCAGGGAGGACGAGCAGTACTTC
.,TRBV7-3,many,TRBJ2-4,CASSRDKSPGNIQYF,TGTGCCAGCAGCCGAGACAAGTCTCCGGGAAACATTCAGTACTTC
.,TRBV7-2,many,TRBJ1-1,CASSLRGHDAEAFF,TGTGCCAGCAGCTTACGGGGACACGACGCTGAAGCTTTCTTT
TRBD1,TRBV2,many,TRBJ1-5,CASTTGQSNQPQHF,TGTGCCAGCACCACGGGACAGAGTAATCAGCCCCAGCATTTT
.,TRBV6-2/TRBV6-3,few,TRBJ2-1,CASSYSPNEQFF,TGTGCCAGCAGTTACTCCCCCAATGAGCAGTTCTTC
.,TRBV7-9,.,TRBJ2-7,CASSKQGQNYEQYF,TGTGCCAGCAGCAAGCAGGGTCAGAACTACGAGCAGTACTTC
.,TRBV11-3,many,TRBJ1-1,CASSAGRRNTEAFF,TGTGCCAGCAGTGCGGGGCGGAGGAACACTGAAGCTTTCTTT
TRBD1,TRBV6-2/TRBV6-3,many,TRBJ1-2,CASSYSAGQGNGYTF,TGTGCCAGCAGTTACTCGGCGGGACAGGGTAATGGCTACACCTTC
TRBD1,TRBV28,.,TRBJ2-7,CASSFLGTGEYEQYF,TGTGCCAGCAGTTTCCTCGGGACAGGGGAGTACGAGCAGTACTTC
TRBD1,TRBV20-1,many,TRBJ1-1,CSASRQGATEAFF,TGCAGTGCTAGTAGACAGGGTGCCACTGAAGCTTTCTTT
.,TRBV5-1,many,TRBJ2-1,CASSLGVGVWKQFF,TGCGCCAGCAGCTTGGGAGTGGGGGTCTGGAAGCAGTTCTTC
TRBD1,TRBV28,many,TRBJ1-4,CASSSPGQRNEKLFF,TGTGCCAGCAGTTCCCCGGGACAGCGCAATGAAAAACTGTTTTTT
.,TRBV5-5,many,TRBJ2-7,CASSLGFGGSYEQYF,TGTGCCAGCAGCTTGGGTTTCGGCGGTTCGTACGAGCAGTACTTC
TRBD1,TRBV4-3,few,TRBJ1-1,CASSQGQGEAFF,TGCGCCAGCAGCCAGGGACAGGGGGAAGCTTTCTTT
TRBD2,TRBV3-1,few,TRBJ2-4,CASSSLAGVSVNIQYF,TGTGCCAGCAGCTCCTTAGCGGGAGTCTCGGTAAACATTCAGTACTTC
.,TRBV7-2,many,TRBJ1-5,CASSLVSGQAQPQHF,TGTGCCAGCAGCTTAGTTTCAGGGCAGGCTCAGCCCCAGCATTTT
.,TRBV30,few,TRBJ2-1,CAWSLRRAQLPGSISYNEQFF,TGTGCCTGGAGTCTCCGCCGGGCCCAGCTACCGGGCTCTATCTCCTACAATGAGCAGTTCTTC
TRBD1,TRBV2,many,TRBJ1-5,CASALGQGAQPQHF,TGTGCCAGCGCGTTGGGCCAGGGGGCCCAGCCCCAGCATTTT
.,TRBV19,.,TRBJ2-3,CASSIPPDTQYF,TGTGCCAGTAGTATCCCTCCAGATACGCAGTATTTT
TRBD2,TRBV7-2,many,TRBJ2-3,CASSLGLAGVIDTQYF,TGTGCCAGCAGCTTGGGACTAGCGGGAGTAATAGATACGCAGTATTTT
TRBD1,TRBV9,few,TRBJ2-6,CASSARDRGLEGANVLTF,TGTGCCAGCAGCGCCAGGGACAGGGGGTTGGAAGGGGCCAACGTCCTGACTTTC
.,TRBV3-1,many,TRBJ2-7,CASSQDSRFSYEQYF,TGTGCCAGCAGCCAAGATTCTAGGTTCTCCTACGAGCAGTACTTC
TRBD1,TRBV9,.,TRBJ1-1,CASSVASRGNAEAFF,TGTGCCAGCAGCGTAGCTTCCAGGGGGAACGCTGAAGCTTTCTTT
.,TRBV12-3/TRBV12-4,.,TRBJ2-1,CASIKGWSYNEQFF,TGTGCCAGCATTAAAGGGTGGTCCTACAATGAGCAGTTCTTC
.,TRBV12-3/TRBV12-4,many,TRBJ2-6,CASSFWGQGANVLTF,TGTGCCAGCAGTTTTTGGGGGCAGGGGGCCAACGTCCTGACTTTC
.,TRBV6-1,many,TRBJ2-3,CASRRPGGGTDTQYF,TGTGCCAGCAGGCGCCCCGGAGGTGGCACAGATACGCAGTATTTT
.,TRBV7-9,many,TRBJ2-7,CASSFQSYEQYF,TGTGCCAGCAGCTTTCAATCCTACGAGCAGTACTTC
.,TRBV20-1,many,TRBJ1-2,CSARGRGDYGYTF,TGCAGTGCTAGGGGGAGAGGGGACTATGGCTACACCTTC
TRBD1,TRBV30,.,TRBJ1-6,CAWSDRGRSPLHF,TGTGCCTGGTCGGACAGGGGGCGTTCACCCCTCCACTTT
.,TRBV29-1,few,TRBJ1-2,CSVPGARGF,TGCAGCGTCCCGGGGGCCAGAGGCTTC